This T cell receptor (beta chain) is from a study of CD4 T cells in relation to SARS-CoV-2 and coronaviruses. Points on this clone: Antigen unknown.

Generated by immunoSEQ multiplex PCR, the TCRdb table keeps only in-frame clones and is missing some. The data contain about 36,000 clones, around 83% of them singletons. Trimming cost V 3 bases and J 8 bases, with 12 bases left between them. CDR1 is SGHNT, CDR2 YYREEE, per germline (reference sequence). The CDR3 covers 13 residues. The origin of this receptor is an adult with COVID-19. The rearrangement joins TRBV5-4 to TRBJ2-1; D gene ambiguous. Sequenced: naive CD4+ T cells from PBMCs, cultured in vitro. Subset indicated: naive CD4+ T cells isolated by negative enrichment. The CDR3 reads CASSSFSEDEQFF. As DNA, the CDR3 is TGTGCCAGCAGCTCCTTTAGTGAGGATGAGCAGTTCTTC.